Listed below are T cell receptor beta chains from one sample, sequenced in a study of cytomegalovirus exposure and HLA in healthy donors. The repertoire was sequenced with immunoSEQ multiplex PCR; TCRdb's copy has only in-frame clones and lacks some. This sample has roughly 200,000 clones, with 70% to 80% found just once. Sequencing was carried out using PBMCs. These receptors originate from a girl under 18 in good health and CMV-seropositive. Each CDR3 is given with its conserved first and last residue. The order of the fields is D gene, V gene, clone size, J gene, CDR3 DNA, CDR3 protein. D genes are given only for firm matches. Clone sizes are given selectively: once, few, many, or a class where the clone is expanded.

.,TRBV2,.,TRBJ2-7,TGTGCCAGCAAAGTCGGGAACGAGCAGTACTTC,CASKVGNEQYF
.,TRBV5-6,.,TRBJ2-2,TGTGCCAGCAGCTTGGGGCAGTCCCCCGGGGAGCTGTTTTTT,CASSLGQSPGELFF
.,TRBV7-2,once,TRBJ1-4,TGTGCCAGCAGCGACGTTGGGGGGAGGGTTGAAAAACTGTTTTTT,CASSDVGGRVEKLFF
.,TRBV13,few,TRBJ2-2,TGTGCCAGCAGCTTTGGGCAGGGGAAGTACACCGGGGAGCTGTTTTTT,CASSFGQGKYTGELFF
TRBD2,TRBV2,.,TRBJ2-3,TGTGCCAGAAGGGACTACACAGATACGCAGTATTTT,CARRDYTDTQYF
.,TRBV25-1,few,TRBJ1-4,TGTGCCAGCAGTGAGGGCGGGGAGACAGAGCGGCTTTTT,CASSEGGETERLF
.,TRBV27,.,TRBJ1-5,TGTGCCAGCAGTTTATCAGGGGGGGCTGACCAGCCCCAGCATTTT,CASSLSGGADQPQHF
TRBD1,TRBV4-2,.,TRBJ2-7,TGTGCCAGCAGCCCCCAATGGGGACAGGGGGTGTCCTACGAGCAGTACTTC,CASSPQWGQGVSYEQYF
.,TRBV1,few,TRBJ2-1,TGCACCAGCAGCCAAGATCTAAAGTCCGTCAGGGTTGGGTCCTACAATGAGCAGTTCTTC,CTSSQDLKSVRVGSYNEQFF
TRBD1,TRBV4-1,.,TRBJ1-5,TGCGCCAGCAGCCAGGACAGGGGGCTAGGTCAGCCCCAGCATTTT,CASSQDRGLGQPQHF
TRBD2,TRBV30,once,TRBJ2-1,TGTGCCTGGAGACTTCCCCTAGCGGGGGGGTACAATGAGCAGTTCTTC,CAWRLPLAGGYNEQFF
.,TRBV30,.,TRBJ2-3,TGTGCCTCGAGTGAGGTTAGGGGATCGGATACGCAGTATTTT,CASSEVRGSDTQYF
.,TRBV5-1,.,TRBJ1-1,TGCGCCAGCAGCTTGGGAAGCGGGGTGAACACTGAAGCTTTCTTT,CASSLGSGVNTEAFF
TRBD1,TRBV6-1,.,TRBJ1-2,TGTGCCAGCAGGAGACAGGGGAAGAACTATGGCTACACCTTC,CASRRQGKNYGYTF
.,TRBV29-1,.,TRBJ2-7,TGCAGCGTTGATGGAGGGGACCACGAGCAGTACTTC,CSVDGGDHEQYF
.,TRBV30,.,TRBJ2-7,TGTGCCTGGAGTGTCCCCCGCCGTTCTAGCTCCTACGAGCAGTACTTC,CAWSVPRRSSSYEQYF
TRBD2,TRBV6-5,.,TRBJ2-5,TGTGCCAGCAGTTATCGGCTAGCGGGGGCTCAAGAGACCCAGTACTTC,CASSYRLAGAQETQYF
.,TRBV19,.,TRBJ1-2,TGTGCCAGTAGAGAGATATCAAAATCCTATGGCTACACCTTC,CASREISKSYGYTF
TRBD1,TRBV30,.,TRBJ1-1,TGTGCCTGGAGTCGGGACAGTCAGAACACTGAAGCTTTCTTT,CAWSRDSQNTEAFF
TRBD2,TRBV6-1,once,TRBJ2-7,TGTGCCAGCAGTGCATGGACTAGTAGCGAGCAGTACTTC,CASSAWTSSEQYF
.,TRBV7-2,.,TRBJ2-5,TGTGCCAGCAGCCCCAAAGAGACCCAGTACTTC,CASSPKETQYF
.,TRBV25-1,.,TRBJ1-4,TGTGCCAGCAGGGACCCAGGGAGGAAACTGTTTTTT,CASRDPGRKLFF
.,TRBV6-5,.,TRBJ2-3,TGTGCCAGCAGTTACTGGCAGGGCTCAGATACGCAGTATTTT,CASSYWQGSDTQYF